The sequence of this T cell receptor beta chain was determined in a study of T cells in Graves' hyperthyroidism and ophthalmopathy. This CDR3 spans 17 amino acids. From germline, CDR1 is SGHRS and CDR2 YFSETQ. V was shortened by 4 bases and J by 2 bases, with 19 bases between the two germline ends. RNA transcripts yielded amplified TCR beta CDR3 regions. Carried out on the TCR CDR3, a first-round RT-PCR used the HTBI primer set. TCRdb used MiXCR to reprocess the multiplex PCR reads, holding one entry per CDR3 protein. The sample carries around 370,000 distinct CDR3 sequences, roughly 18% recorded once. Ophthalmopathy patients all had a Clinical Activity Score of at least 3, a NOSPECS grade of at least 4 and disease under 3 months old. This clonotype was seen a few times.

The clonotype originates from a man aged 18 to 35 with Graves' ophthalmopathy. This chain connects TRBV5-1 to TRBJ1-3; D might be TRBD1 (5 bases). Sequenced input: blood. CDR3 sequence (DNA): TGCGCCAGCAGCCCAGGGACCGCGGCCTGGGCTGGAAACACCATATATTTT. Translating it yields CASSPGTAAWAGNTIYF. The whole variable domain, remainder taken from reference TRBV5-1 and TRBJ1-3, is KAGVTQTPRYLIKTRGQQVTLSCSPISGHRSVSWYQQTPGQGLQFLFEYFSETQRNKGNFPGRFSGRQFSNSRSEMNVSTLELGDSALYLCASSPGTAAWAGNTIYFGEGSWLTVV.